The 5 T cell receptor beta chains in this list originate from one sample, sequenced in a study of T cell repertoires in cytomegalovirus infection. TCRdb independently ran MiXCR on the reads; one entry per CDR3 protein. Among about 350,000 distinct CDR3 sequences listed, about 34% were seen once. No antigen is known for these receptors. The sequenced sample was cultured PBMCs, obtained from culture after CMV antigen stimulation. The receptor source for this set is a human donor in good health (CMV status not recorded). Some clones in this sample may be carry-over from other donors' samples.

V and J are TRBV18 and TRBJ2-5, with 8 bases that match TRBD1. Looked up from germline, CDR1 is KGHSH and CDR2 is LQKENI. The CDR3 sequence is 16 residues long. V lost 2 bases and J lost 5; bases outside the gene matches: 10. The chain's CDR3 is CASSPKITDRDETQYF. The CDR3 DNA reads as TGTGCCAGCTCACCAAAGATTACGGACAGGGACGAGACCCAGTACTTC.

This clonotype was recorded a few times. A much larger clone sits a single nucleotide away, making a read error possible. V gene TRBV7-6 combines with J gene TRBJ2-3; TRBD2 matches at 7 bases. This CDR3 region has 12 residues. Germline-derived CDR1 and CDR2 are SGHVS and FNYEAQ. The CDR3 loop reads CASRLAGDTQYF. The CDR3 DNA reads as TGTGCCAGCAGATTAGCGGGAGATACGCAGTATTTT.

Here the CDR3 reads CASSYSITLSGNTIYF. CDR3 DNA sequence: TGTGCCAGCAGTTACTCGATCACGCTCTCTGGAAACACCATATATTTT. V and J are TRBV6-5 and TRBJ1-3, with D unclear. V lost 0 bases, J lost 0 bases, and 9 bases lay in between. Germline lookup yields CDR1 MNHEY and CDR2 SVGAGI. The CDR3 loop spans 16 amino acids.

The chain recombines TRBV11-2 with TRBJ1-2, with D unclear. The CDR3 totals 14 residues. Germline CDR1 SGHAT, CDR2 FQNNGV. V shed 1 base and J shed 8 bases, with 14 bases lying between them. The CDR3, as DNA: TGTGCCAGCAGCTTAGTGACTGCCGGGAAGGGCTACACCTTC. Encoded protein: CASSLVTAGKGYTF.

This clonotype was observed a handful of times. CDR3 amino acids: CSVGISSYEQYF. The CDR3 DNA reads as TGCAGCGTTGGAATTAGTTCCTACGAGCAGTACTTC. The chain is built from TRBV29-1 and TRBJ2-7; D is uncertain. Trimming shortened V by 4 bases and J by 1 base, and 8 bases separated the two germline ends. The CDR3 covers 12 residues. The germline V gene encodes CDR1 SQVTM and CDR2 ANQGSEA.